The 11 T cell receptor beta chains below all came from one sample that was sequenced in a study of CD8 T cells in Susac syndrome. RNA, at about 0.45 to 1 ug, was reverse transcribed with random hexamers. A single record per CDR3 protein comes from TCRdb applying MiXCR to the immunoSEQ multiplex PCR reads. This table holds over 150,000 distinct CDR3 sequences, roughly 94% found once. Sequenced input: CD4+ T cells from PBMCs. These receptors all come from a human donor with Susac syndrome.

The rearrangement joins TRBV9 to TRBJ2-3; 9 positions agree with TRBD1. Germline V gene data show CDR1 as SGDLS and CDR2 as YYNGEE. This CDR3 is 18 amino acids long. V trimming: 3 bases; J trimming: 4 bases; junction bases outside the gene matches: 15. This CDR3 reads CASSETRPRDREADTQYF. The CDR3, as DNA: TGTGCCAGCAGCGAGACGAGACCCCGGGACAGGGAGGCAGATACGCAGTATTTT.

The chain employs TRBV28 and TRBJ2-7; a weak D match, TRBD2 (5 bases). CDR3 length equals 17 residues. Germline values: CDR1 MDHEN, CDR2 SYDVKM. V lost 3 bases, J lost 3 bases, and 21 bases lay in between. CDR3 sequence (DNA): TGTGCCAGCAGTTTTTCCTTCCGGGGTATGGGAATCTACGAGCAGTACTTC. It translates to CASSFSFRGMGIYEQYF.

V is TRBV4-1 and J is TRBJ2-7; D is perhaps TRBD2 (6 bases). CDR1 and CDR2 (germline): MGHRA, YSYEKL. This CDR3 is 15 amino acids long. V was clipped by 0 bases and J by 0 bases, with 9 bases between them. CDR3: CASSQEPGGSYEQYF. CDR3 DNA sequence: TGCGCCAGCAGCCAAGAGCCCGGGGGCTCCTACGAGCAGTACTTC.

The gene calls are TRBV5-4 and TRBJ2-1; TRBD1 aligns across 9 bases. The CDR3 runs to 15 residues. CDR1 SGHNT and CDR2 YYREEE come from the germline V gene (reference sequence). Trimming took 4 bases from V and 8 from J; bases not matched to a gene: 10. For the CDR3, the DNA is TGTGCCAGCAGCATGGAGGGACAGGGACCCGATGAGCAGTTCTTC. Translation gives CASSMEGQGPDEQFF.

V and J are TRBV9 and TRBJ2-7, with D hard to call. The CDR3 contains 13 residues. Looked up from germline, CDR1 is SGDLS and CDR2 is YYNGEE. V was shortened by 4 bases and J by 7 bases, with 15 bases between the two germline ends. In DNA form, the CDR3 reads TGTGCCAGCAGCACGGATCTTTCTAGGGAGCAGTACTTC. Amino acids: CASSTDLSREQYF.

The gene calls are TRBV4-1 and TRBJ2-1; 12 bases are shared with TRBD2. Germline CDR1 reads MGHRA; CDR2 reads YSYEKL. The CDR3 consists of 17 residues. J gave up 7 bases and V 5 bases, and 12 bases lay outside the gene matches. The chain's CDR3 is CASSEILAGGTKNEQFF. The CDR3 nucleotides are TGCGCCAGCAGCGAAATACTAGCGGGAGGTACGAAGAATGAGCAGTTCTTC.

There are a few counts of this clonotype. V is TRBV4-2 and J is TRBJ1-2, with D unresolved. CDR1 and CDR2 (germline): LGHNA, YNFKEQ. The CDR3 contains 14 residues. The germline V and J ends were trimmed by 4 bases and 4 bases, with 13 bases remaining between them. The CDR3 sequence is CASSLRAETYGYTF. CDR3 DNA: TGTGCCAGCAGCCTTCGGGCGGAGACCTATGGCTACACCTTC.

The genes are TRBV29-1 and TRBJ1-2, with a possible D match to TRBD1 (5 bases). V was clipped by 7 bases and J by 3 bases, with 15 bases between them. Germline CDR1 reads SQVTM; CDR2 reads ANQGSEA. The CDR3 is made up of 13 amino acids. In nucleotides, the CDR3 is TGCAGCGCTAAAAGGGGTTTGGACTATGGCTACACCTTC. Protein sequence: CSAKRGLDYGYTF. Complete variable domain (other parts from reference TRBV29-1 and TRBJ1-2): SAVISQKPSRDICQRGTSLTIQCQVDSQVTMMFWYRQQPGQSLTLIATANQGSEATYESGFVIDKFPISRPNLTFSTLTVSNMSPEDSSIYLCSAKRGLDYGYTFGSGTRLTVV.

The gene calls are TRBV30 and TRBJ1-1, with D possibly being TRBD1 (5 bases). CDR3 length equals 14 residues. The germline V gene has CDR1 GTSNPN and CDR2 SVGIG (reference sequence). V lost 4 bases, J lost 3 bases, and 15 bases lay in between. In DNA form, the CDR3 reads TGTGCCTGGAAGCGGTTGGGGCAGTACACTGAAGCTTTCTTT. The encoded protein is CAWKRLGQYTEAFF.

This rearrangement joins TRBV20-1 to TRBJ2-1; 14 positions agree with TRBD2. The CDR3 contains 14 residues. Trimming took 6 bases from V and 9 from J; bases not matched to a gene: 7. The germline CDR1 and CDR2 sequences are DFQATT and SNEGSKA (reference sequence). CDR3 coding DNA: TGCAGTGCCTGGGTGGGACTAGCGGGAGTTGAGCAGTTCTTC. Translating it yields CSAWVGLAGVEQFF.

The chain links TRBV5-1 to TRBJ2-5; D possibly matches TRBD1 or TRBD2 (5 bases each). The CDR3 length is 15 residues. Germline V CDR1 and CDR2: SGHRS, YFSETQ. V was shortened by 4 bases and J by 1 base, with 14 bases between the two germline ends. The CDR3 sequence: CASSRGQGVQETQYF. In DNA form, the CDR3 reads TGCGCCAGCAGCCGGGGCCAGGGAGTCCAAGAGACCCAGTACTTC.